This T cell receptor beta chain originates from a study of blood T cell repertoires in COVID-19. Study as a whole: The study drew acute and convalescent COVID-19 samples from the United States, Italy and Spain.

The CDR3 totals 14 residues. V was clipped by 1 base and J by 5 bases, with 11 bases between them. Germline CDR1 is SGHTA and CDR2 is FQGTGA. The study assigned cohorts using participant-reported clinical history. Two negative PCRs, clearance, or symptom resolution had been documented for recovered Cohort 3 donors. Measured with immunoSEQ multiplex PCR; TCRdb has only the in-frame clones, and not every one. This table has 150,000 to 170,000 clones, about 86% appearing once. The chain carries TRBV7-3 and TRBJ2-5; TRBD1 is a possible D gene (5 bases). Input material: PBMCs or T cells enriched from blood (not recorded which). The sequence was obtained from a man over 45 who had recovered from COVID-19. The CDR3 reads CASSLMAGQETQYF. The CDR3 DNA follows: TGTGCCAGCAGCTTAATGGCAGGGCAGGAGACCCAGTACTTC.